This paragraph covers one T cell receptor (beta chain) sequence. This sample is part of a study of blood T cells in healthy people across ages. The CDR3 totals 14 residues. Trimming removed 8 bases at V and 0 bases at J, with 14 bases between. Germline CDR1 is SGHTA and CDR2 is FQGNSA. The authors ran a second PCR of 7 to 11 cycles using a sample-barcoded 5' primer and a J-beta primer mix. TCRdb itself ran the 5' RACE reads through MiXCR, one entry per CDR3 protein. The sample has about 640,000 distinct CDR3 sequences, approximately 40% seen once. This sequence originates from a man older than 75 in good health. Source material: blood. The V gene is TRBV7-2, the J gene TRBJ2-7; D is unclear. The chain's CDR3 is CASRSKTNSYEQYF. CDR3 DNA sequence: TGTGCCAGCCGATCAAAAACGAACTCCTACGAGCAGTACTTC.